This TCR beta chain is from a study of identical twins. Study-wide results and limits: For zero-insertion analyses, partial confounding could come from invariant MAIT and iNKT cells. Beta out-of-frame sequences displayed a weaker excess of sharing between twins. Out-of-frame TCR alpha sharing observed in monozygotic twins exceeded model estimates.

Ten or more counts support this clonotype. Its target is unknown. A universal primer site arose from template switching, and cDNA bore unique molecular identifiers. One entry per CDR3 protein, called by TCRdb with MiXCR from the 5' RACE reads. The sample lists approximately 220,000 distinct CDR3 sequences; roughly 7.5% were seen once. The CDR3 extends over 12 amino acids. Trimming left V 5 bases short and J 6 bases short, with 10 bases between. The same data also contributed to another study, on yellow fever vaccine responses in identical twins.

The source is a woman aged 18-29 years in good health. The chain combines TRBV12-3 or TRBV12-4 with TRBJ1-1; D gene unclear. Sequencing input: CD8+ T cells sorted from blood. CDR3 region: CASSLIPPEAFF. The CDR3 DNA follows: TGTGCCAGCAGTCTTATTCCCCCTGAAGCTTTCTTT.